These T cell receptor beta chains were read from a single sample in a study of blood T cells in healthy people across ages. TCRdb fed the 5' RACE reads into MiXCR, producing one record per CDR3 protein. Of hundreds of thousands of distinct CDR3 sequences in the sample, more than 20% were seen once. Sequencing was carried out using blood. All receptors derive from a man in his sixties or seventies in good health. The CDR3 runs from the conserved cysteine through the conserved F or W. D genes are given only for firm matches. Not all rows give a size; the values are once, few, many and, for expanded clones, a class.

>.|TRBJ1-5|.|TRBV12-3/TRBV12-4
TGTGCCAGCAGTCCCCGGATGGATGAGGGCATTAATCAGCCCCAGCATTTT
CASSPRMDEGINQPQHF
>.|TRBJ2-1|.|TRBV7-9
TGTGCCAGCAGCTTTATGGGCGAGGGGAATGAGCAGTTCTTC
CASSFMGEGNEQFF
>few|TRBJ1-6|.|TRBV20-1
TGCAGTGCTAGAGTGGGGGTTTCACCCCTCCACTTT
CSARVGVSPLHF
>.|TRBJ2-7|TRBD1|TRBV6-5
TGTGCCAGCAGTTACTCGTGGACAGGGGTATACGAGCAGTACTTC
CASSYSWTGVYEQYF
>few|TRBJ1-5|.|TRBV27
TGTGCCAGCAGTTCTCCCAATAGCAATCAGCCCCAGCATTTT
CASSSPNSNQPQHF
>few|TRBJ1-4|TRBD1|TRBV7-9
TGTGCCAGCAGCTCCTACAGGGGAGCGAATGAAAAACTGTTTTTT
CASSSYRGANEKLFF
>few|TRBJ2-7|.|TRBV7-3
TGTGCCATCCCCTCCTACGAGCAGTACTTC
CAIPSYEQYF
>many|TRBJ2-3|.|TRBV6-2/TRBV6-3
TGTGCCAGCAGTGATCGAGATACGCAGTATTTT
CASSDRDTQYF
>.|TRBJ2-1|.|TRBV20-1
TGCAGTGCTAGAATGTTCGATGAGCAGTTCTTC
CSARMFDEQFF
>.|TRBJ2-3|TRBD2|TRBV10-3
TGTGCCATCAGTGAAGAGCGGGAGTTGGATACGCAGTATTTT
CAISEERELDTQYF
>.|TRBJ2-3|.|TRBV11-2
TGTGCCAGCAGCTTATATGGGCCGGGATATATTTCAGATACGCAGTATTTT
CASSLYGPGYISDTQYF
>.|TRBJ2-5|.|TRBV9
TGTGCCAGCAGCCCAAGAGGGCGGTCAGGTGGAGAGACCCAGTACTTC
CASSPRGRSGGETQYF
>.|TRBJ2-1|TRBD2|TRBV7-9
TGTGCCAGCAGCTTAGCGTGGGGCTCGGGAGGAAATGAGCAGTTCTTC
CASSLAWGSGGNEQFF
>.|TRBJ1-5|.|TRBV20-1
TGCAGTGCGCGGGGTCGGTCTGGTCAGCCCCAGCATTTT
CSARGRSGQPQHF
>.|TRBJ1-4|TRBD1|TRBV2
TGTGCCAGCAAGCCGGGACAGGGACAACTCGGGGAAAAACTGTTTTTT
CASKPGQGQLGEKLFF